This T cell receptor (beta chain) emerged from a study of blood T cell repertoires in COVID-19. The study recruited people aged roughly 18 to 95 years across under 25 US areas. Cohort placement rested on clinical history that participants reported themselves. In the original processing: Reference gene primer amplification in the assay estimated nucleated cell counts. Some clones are missing from TCRdb's copy, which holds only in-frame ones; the method was immunoSEQ multiplex PCR. The DNA gave D and trimming, while V, J and clone size come from that table. The repertoire holds approximately 300,000 clones, with 80% to 95% as singletons. The V segment lost 0 bases and the J segment 2 bases; nucleotides outside the gene matches: 5. The CDR3 extends over 17 amino acids. CDR1 is SGHNT, CDR2 YYREEE, per germline (reference sequence).

The source is a woman aged 25 to 39 who had recovered from COVID-19. This rearrangement joins TRBV5-4 to TRBJ2-7; 13 bases agree with TRBD2. The sample taken for sequencing was PBMCs or T cells enriched from blood (not recorded which). CDR3 nucleotides: TGTGCCAGCAGCTTGGGGACTAGCGGGGGATACGCCTACGAGCAGTACTTC. The encoded protein is CASSLGTSGGYAYEQYF.